The 3 T cell receptor beta chains reported below all come from one sample, sequenced in a study of blood T cell repertoires in COVID-19. Profiling relied on immunoSEQ multiplex PCR, and the TCRdb table lists in-frame clones only, not all of them. The sample lists fewer than 60,000 clones; roughly nine tenths were seen once. The material sequenced was peripheral blood. These receptors were collected from a human donor in a cohort sampled during active COVID-19.

V is TRBV7-2 and J is TRBJ2-2, with a tentative D call TRBD2 (5 bases). This CDR3 contains 17 residues. V lost 1 base, J lost 0 bases, and 12 bases lay in between. Per germline, CDR1 SGHTA and CDR2 FQGNSA. As DNA, the CDR3 is TGTGCCAGCAGCTTAGACTCGGGAAACCCGAACACCGGGGAGCTGTTTTTT. Encoded protein: CASSLDSGNPNTGELFF.

This chain joins TRBV19 and TRBJ2-7; D possibly corresponds to TRBD2 (6 bases). The CDR3 loop spans 14 amino acids. Germline CDR1 LNHDA, CDR2 SQIVND (reference sequence). V was trimmed by 6 bases and J by 3 bases, leaving 15 bases between them. The CDR3 reads CASSPGSLLYEQYF. CDR3 nucleotides: TGTGCCAGTAGCCCCGGGAGTCTCCTCTACGAGCAGTACTTC. The full variable domain, with the rest looked up from reference TRBV19 and TRBJ2-7, is DGGITQSPKYLFRKEGQNVTLSCEQNLNHDAMYWYRQDPGQGLRLIYYSQIVNDFQKGDIAEGYSVSREKKESFPLTVTSAQKNPTAFYLCASSPGSLLYEQYFGPGTRLTVT.

This chain uses TRBV30 with TRBJ2-7, with 7 positions matching TRBD1. The V and J ends lost 2 bases and 2 bases, in that order; junction bases with no gene match: 9. The CDR3 is made up of 15 amino acids. Per the germline V gene, CDR1 is GTSNPN and CDR2 is SVGIG (reference sequence). The CDR3 is CAWSPWDSETYEQYF. CDR3 in DNA: TGTGCCTGGAGTCCCTGGGACAGTGAGACCTACGAGCAGTACTTC.